Listed below are T cell receptor beta chains from one sample, sequenced in a study of a mutant IDH1 vaccine in newly diagnosed glioma. Here immunoSEQ multiplex PCR was the method, and the copy in TCRdb shows in-frame clones only, minus some. This sample carries about 54,000 clones, about 85% of them seen once, and the ten largest clones take over 4%. The antigens of these receptors remain unknown. The specimen was PBMCs, collected from a glioma patient whose treatment included an IDH1 peptide vaccine. The receptors derive from a woman younger than 30 with glioma. Both conserved end residues are part of each CDR3. The D gene is left open where the match is weak. Not every row has a clone size; where given, it reads once, few, many or a size class.

clone size: NA; CDR3 length: 13; D gene: NA; V gene: TRBV28; J gene: TRBJ1-5; CDR3 DNA: TGTGCCAGCAGACAGGCGGCAAATCAGCCCCAGCATTTT; CDR3 protein: CASRQAANQPQHF
clone size: NA; CDR3 length: 15; D gene: NA; V gene: TRBV5-1; J gene: TRBJ1-6; CDR3 DNA: TGCGCCAGCAGTTTGACAGGTTCTTATAATTCACCCCTCCACTTT; CDR3 protein: CASSLTGSYNSPLHF
clone size: NA; CDR3 length: 15; D gene: TRBD1; V gene: TRBV5-1; J gene: TRBJ1-3; CDR3 DNA: TGCGCCAGCAGCTTCACAGGGGGCGGGGGAAACACCATATATTTT; CDR3 protein: CASSFTGGGGNTIYF
clone size: NA; CDR3 length: 16; D gene: TRBD2; V gene: TRBV5-4; J gene: TRBJ2-3; CDR3 DNA: TGTGCCAGCAGCCCAACTAGCGGGAGGGCCCGAGATACGCAGTATTTT; CDR3 protein: CASSPTSGRARDTQYF
clone size: NA; CDR3 length: 16; D gene: NA; V gene: TRBV7-9; J gene: TRBJ2-2; CDR3 DNA: TGTGCCAGCAGCTTTACCGGGACACCGAACACCGGGGAGCTGTTTTTT; CDR3 protein: CASSFTGTPNTGELFF
clone size: NA; CDR3 length: 17; D gene: TRBD1; V gene: TRBV12-5; J gene: TRBJ1-2; CDR3 DNA: TGTGCTAGTGGTCCAGGGGACAGGGGGCGCGGGGACTATGGCTACACCTTC; CDR3 protein: CASGPGDRGRGDYGYTF
clone size: NA; CDR3 length: 14; D gene: NA; V gene: TRBV5-6; J gene: TRBJ2-3; CDR3 DNA: TGTGCCAGCAGCTTGGTAGCGCCCACAGATACGCAGTATTTT; CDR3 protein: CASSLVAPTDTQYF
clone size: NA; CDR3 length: 16; D gene: TRBD2; V gene: TRBV10-2; J gene: TRBJ2-2; CDR3 DNA: TGCGCCATCCAAGCCGGGACTAGGGGGAACACCGGGGAGCTGTTTTTT; CDR3 protein: CAIQAGTRGNTGELFF
clone size: NA; CDR3 length: 14; D gene: NA; V gene: TRBV6-5; J gene: TRBJ2-7; CDR3 DNA: TGTGCCAGCAGGATGACAGGAGGCAACTACGAGCAGTACTTC; CDR3 protein: CASRMTGGNYEQYF
clone size: NA; CDR3 length: 15; D gene: TRBD2; V gene: TRBV19; J gene: TRBJ2-3; CDR3 DNA: TGTGCCAGTAGTACGGCGGGGGGGCGGAAAGATACGCAGTATTTT; CDR3 protein: CASSTAGGRKDTQYF
clone size: NA; CDR3 length: 13; D gene: NA; V gene: TRBV6-5; J gene: TRBJ1-5; CDR3 DNA: TGTGCCGGCTCCATTTATAGCAATCAGCCCCAGCATTTT; CDR3 protein: CAGSIYSNQPQHF
clone size: NA; CDR3 length: 13; D gene: NA; V gene: TRBV7-8; J gene: TRBJ1-1; CDR3 DNA: TGTGCCAGCAGCTTAGATTCGGGAACTGAAGCTTTCTTT; CDR3 protein: CASSLDSGTEAFF
clone size: NA; CDR3 length: 13; D gene: NA; V gene: TRBV6-5; J gene: TRBJ1-2; CDR3 DNA: TGTGCCAGCAGTTACTCGAGGGAGCGGGGCTACACCTTC; CDR3 protein: CASSYSRERGYTF
clone size: NA; CDR3 length: 11; D gene: NA; V gene: TRBV2; J gene: TRBJ1-2; CDR3 DNA: TGTGCCAGCAGTTGGGGTGGGGGCTACACCTTC; CDR3 protein: CASSWGGGYTF
clone size: NA; CDR3 length: 14; D gene: NA; V gene: TRBV27; J gene: TRBJ1-1; CDR3 DNA: TGTGCCAGCAGGTCCCCGGCCATGAACACTGAAGCTTTCTTT; CDR3 protein: CASRSPAMNTEAFF
clone size: NA; CDR3 length: 16; D gene: NA; V gene: TRBV7-6; J gene: TRBJ1-1; CDR3 DNA: TGTGCCAGCAGCTTAGTACTGGGCGGGGTGAACACTGAAGCTTTCTTT; CDR3 protein: CASSLVLGGVNTEAFF
clone size: NA; CDR3 length: 15; D gene: NA; V gene: TRBV7-9; J gene: TRBJ1-1; CDR3 DNA: TGTGCCAGCAGCTTAGGCCGGTTGAAAAACACTGAAGCTTTCTTT; CDR3 protein: CASSLGRLKNTEAFF
clone size: NA; CDR3 length: 14; D gene: NA; V gene: TRBV11-2; J gene: TRBJ2-7; CDR3 DNA: TGTGCCAGCAGCTTAGAGCTGGGGTCCTACGAGCAGTACTTC; CDR3 protein: CASSLELGSYEQYF
clone size: NA; CDR3 length: 11; D gene: NA; V gene: TRBV5-6; J gene: TRBJ2-3; CDR3 DNA: TGTGCCAGCAGCCGGACCTATACGCAGTATTTT; CDR3 protein: CASSRTYTQYF
clone size: NA; CDR3 length: 13; D gene: NA; V gene: TRBV7-3; J gene: TRBJ2-7; CDR3 DNA: TGTGCCAGCAGCTGGGGGGAGTCCTACGAGCAGTACTTC; CDR3 protein: CASSWGESYEQYF
clone size: few; CDR3 length: 11; D gene: NA; V gene: TRBV7-8; J gene: TRBJ2-2; CDR3 DNA: TGTGCCAGCAGTATCACCGGGGAGCTGTTTTTT; CDR3 protein: CASSITGELFF
clone size: NA; CDR3 length: 13; D gene: TRBD1; V gene: TRBV19; J gene: TRBJ2-1; CDR3 DNA: TGTGCCAGTAGTACGTGGACAGGGGATGAGCAGTTCTTC; CDR3 protein: CASSTWTGDEQFF
clone size: NA; CDR3 length: 15; D gene: NA; V gene: TRBV6-1; J gene: TRBJ1-4; CDR3 DNA: TGTGCCATCGTTGCCTTGGGGGCTCCTAATGAAAAACTGTTTTTT; CDR3 protein: CAIVALGAPNEKLFF
clone size: NA; CDR3 length: 14; D gene: TRBD1; V gene: TRBV15; J gene: TRBJ2-3; CDR3 DNA: TGTGCCACCAGCAAAGAGACAGGGTGGGATACGCAGTATTTT; CDR3 protein: CATSKETGWDTQYF
clone size: NA; CDR3 length: 15; D gene: NA; V gene: TRBV6-5; J gene: TRBJ1-1; CDR3 DNA: TGTGCCAGCAGTTACCGTGACAACGGTAGAGGTGAAGCTTTCTTT; CDR3 protein: CASSYRDNGRGEAFF
clone size: NA; CDR3 length: 15; D gene: NA; V gene: TRBV5-5; J gene: TRBJ2-7; CDR3 DNA: TGTGCCAGCAGCTTGGAAGGGGGCGGGACCTACGAGCAGTACTTC; CDR3 protein: CASSLEGGGTYEQYF
clone size: NA; CDR3 length: 13; D gene: NA; V gene: TRBV7-9; J gene: TRBJ1-5; CDR3 DNA: TGTGCCAGCGGGTCGGGGCCCAATCAGCCCCAGCATTTT; CDR3 protein: CASGSGPNQPQHF
clone size: NA; CDR3 length: 18; D gene: TRBD2; V gene: TRBV12-5; J gene: TRBJ2-3; CDR3 DNA: TGTGCTAGTGGTTTGACCACTCGACTAGCGGGAGTACCAGATACGCAGTATTTT; CDR3 protein: CASGLTTRLAGVPDTQYF
clone size: once; CDR3 length: 14; D gene: TRBD1; V gene: TRBV7-2; J gene: TRBJ1-1; CDR3 DNA: TGTGCCAGCAGCCCCCGGGACAGGGTCGCTGAAGCTTTCTTT; CDR3 protein: CASSPRDRVAEAFF
clone size: NA; CDR3 length: 15; D gene: NA; V gene: TRBV6-5; J gene: TRBJ2-7; CDR3 DNA: TGTGCCAGCAGCAAAACCGGGACGGTCTCCTACGAGCAGTACTTC; CDR3 protein: CASSKTGTVSYEQYF
clone size: NA; CDR3 length: 15; D gene: NA; V gene: TRBV7-3; J gene: TRBJ2-3; CDR3 DNA: TGTGCCAGCAGCTCGAAGGGGTTACCCACAGATACGCAGTATTTT; CDR3 protein: CASSSKGLPTDTQYF
clone size: NA; CDR3 length: 11; D gene: NA; V gene: TRBV2; J gene: TRBJ1-1; CDR3 DNA: TGTGCCAGCGTGAGAGTTTCTGAAGCTTTCTTT; CDR3 protein: CASVRVSEAFF
clone size: NA; CDR3 length: 14; D gene: TRBD2; V gene: TRBV5-3; J gene: TRBJ2-3; CDR3 DNA: TGTGCCAGAAGCTCGGGACTAGTGACGGATACGCAGTATTTT; CDR3 protein: CARSSGLVTDTQYF
clone size: NA; CDR3 length: 17; D gene: NA; V gene: TRBV18; J gene: TRBJ1-5; CDR3 DNA: TGTGCCAGCTCACCAAAAATAGGACAACCTAGCAATCAGCCCCAGCATTTT; CDR3 protein: CASSPKIGQPSNQPQHF
clone size: NA; CDR3 length: 12; D gene: NA; V gene: TRBV12-5; J gene: TRBJ2-4; CDR3 DNA: TGTGCTAGTGGTTTGGTACAGGGCCCTCTTCACTTC; CDR3 protein: CASGLVQGPLHF
clone size: NA; CDR3 length: 17; D gene: NA; V gene: TRBV4-1; J gene: TRBJ2-7; CDR3 DNA: TGCGCCAGCAGCCGATCTAGGGGGGGCTACTTCTCCTACGAGCAGTACTTC; CDR3 protein: CASSRSRGGYFSYEQYF
clone size: NA; CDR3 length: 17; D gene: TRBD1; V gene: TRBV10-1; J gene: TRBJ2-5; CDR3 DNA: TGCGCCAGCAGCGCCACTGGGACAGGGTGGTACCAAGAGACCCAGTACTTC; CDR3 protein: CASSATGTGWYQETQYF
clone size: NA; CDR3 length: 13; D gene: NA; V gene: TRBV5-1; J gene: TRBJ1-1; CDR3 DNA: TGCGCCACCTCACAGGGCTTGGGCACTGAAGCTTTCTTT; CDR3 protein: CATSQGLGTEAFF
clone size: NA; CDR3 length: 13; D gene: NA; V gene: TRBV27; J gene: TRBJ2-7; CDR3 DNA: TGTGCCAGCAGTTTATCTGGGGGCTACGAGCAGTACTTC; CDR3 protein: CASSLSGGYEQYF
clone size: NA; CDR3 length: 13; D gene: NA; V gene: TRBV7-9; J gene: TRBJ1-1; CDR3 DNA: TGTGCCAGCAGCTTATTTGGCGGCACTGAAGCTTTCTTT; CDR3 protein: CASSLFGGTEAFF
clone size: NA; CDR3 length: 12; D gene: NA; V gene: TRBV28; J gene: TRBJ1-4; CDR3 DNA: TGTGCCAGCAGCCTTGAGACATTTGAACTGTTTTTT; CDR3 protein: CASSLETFELFF
clone size: NA; CDR3 length: 19; D gene: TRBD1; V gene: TRBV7-9; J gene: TRBJ1-3; CDR3 DNA: TGTGCCAGCAGCTTCCCCGGGCCAGGGGGCCCTGACTCTGGAAACACCATATATTTT; CDR3 protein: CASSFPGPGGPDSGNTIYF
clone size: NA; CDR3 length: 19; D gene: TRBD2; V gene: TRBV15; J gene: TRBJ2-2; CDR3 DNA: TGTGCCACCAGCAGGGCGTGGTCCGGGACTAGCGTCAACACCGGGGAGCTGTTTTTT; CDR3 protein: CATSRAWSGTSVNTGELFF
clone size: NA; CDR3 length: 16; D gene: NA; V gene: TRBV6-4; J gene: TRBJ2-6; CDR3 DNA: TGTGCCAGCAGTGACCTAGGGGGCTCTGGGGCCAACGTCCTGACTTTC; CDR3 protein: CASSDLGGSGANVLTF
clone size: NA; CDR3 length: 15; D gene: NA; V gene: TRBV25-1; J gene: TRBJ1-6; CDR3 DNA: TGTGCCAGCATGATAACCGGGCCCTATAATTCACCCCTCCACTTT; CDR3 protein: CASMITGPYNSPLHF
clone size: NA; CDR3 length: 15; D gene: TRBD2; V gene: TRBV9; J gene: TRBJ2-7; CDR3 DNA: TGTGCCAGCAGCATAGGGACTAGCGGGAGAGACGAGCAGTACTTC; CDR3 protein: CASSIGTSGRDEQYF
clone size: NA; CDR3 length: 13; D gene: NA; V gene: TRBV5-4; J gene: TRBJ2-7; CDR3 DNA: TGTGCCAGCAGCTCCGGACAGCCGGGGGAGCAGTACTTC; CDR3 protein: CASSSGQPGEQYF
clone size: once; CDR3 length: 16; D gene: NA; V gene: TRBV7-2; J gene: TRBJ1-6; CDR3 DNA: TGTGCCAGCAGCTCCCGGGGGGGGGCAAATAATTCACCCCTCCACTTT; CDR3 protein: CASSSRGGANNSPLHF
clone size: NA; CDR3 length: 14; D gene: NA; V gene: TRBV6-5; J gene: TRBJ2-5; CDR3 DNA: TGTGCCAGCAGTTACTCACCGGGCCAAGAGACCCAGTACTTC; CDR3 protein: CASSYSPGQETQYF
clone size: NA; CDR3 length: 17; D gene: NA; V gene: TRBV6-1; J gene: TRBJ1-2; CDR3 DNA: TGTGCCAGCAGTGATCCCCGGCAGGGGTGGGGTAACTATGGCTACACCTTC; CDR3 protein: CASSDPRQGWGNYGYTF
clone size: NA; CDR3 length: 11; D gene: NA; V gene: TRBV20-1; J gene: TRBJ1-5; CDR3 DNA: TGCAGTGCTAGAGTGGGACAGCCCCAGCATTTT; CDR3 protein: CSARVGQPQHF
clone size: NA; CDR3 length: 15; D gene: TRBD1; V gene: TRBV11-2; J gene: TRBJ1-2; CDR3 DNA: TGTGCCAGCAGCACCTACAGGGGTGGGAACTATGGCTACACCTTC; CDR3 protein: CASSTYRGGNYGYTF
clone size: NA; CDR3 length: 15; D gene: TRBD2; V gene: TRBV4-1; J gene: TRBJ2-5; CDR3 DNA: TGCGCCAGCAGCCAAATCAGCGGGGACGAAGAGGCCCAGTACTTC; CDR3 protein: CASSQISGDEEAQYF